This T cell receptor (beta chain) was observed in a study of T cells in Graves' hyperthyroidism and ophthalmopathy. This clonotype was seen only a few times. Diagnosing involved the use of clinical symptoms, serum thyroxine and TRAb, thyroid ultrasound and orbital computed tomography. The TCR beta CDR3 regions underwent amplification using RNA transcripts as the source. The TCR CDR3 was amplified in a first-round RT-PCR using the HTBI primer set. TCRdb used MiXCR to reprocess the multiplex PCR reads, holding one entry per CDR3 protein. The sample records 450,000 to 700,000 distinct CDR3 sequences, under 60% being singletons. This sequence originates from an adult woman with Graves' disease, either hyperthyroidism or ophthalmopathy (not recorded which). The material sequenced was peripheral blood or thyroid tissue (not recorded which).

CDR3 DNA: TGTGCCAGCAGCCCCTACACCGGGACAGGGGTGGCGGGAGAGACCCAGCATTTT. This sequence encodes CASSPYTGTGVAGETQHF. This chain connects TRBV7-6 to TRBJ1-5; 10 positions agree with TRBD1. Looked up from germline, CDR1 is SGHVS and CDR2 is FNYEAQ. The CDR3 consists of 18 residues. After removal of 5 bases from V and 11 bases from J, the junction contained 21 bases not matched to a gene.